This T cell receptor beta chain was recorded in a study of human T cells and chemical hapten exposure. Germline values: CDR1 MNHNY, CDR2 SVGAGI (reference sequence). The CDR3 runs 15 residues. The junction had 8 bases not matched to a gene; V was cut back by 5 bases and J by 10 bases. For the library, individual cDNA molecules each received unique molecular identifiers. Via MiXCR, TCRdb re-called the RACE reads, giving one row per CDR3 protein. The sample records around 350,000 distinct CDR3 sequences, about 5% being singletons. The sample holds a few counts of this clonotype. The time point was: pre-sensitization, week 0. Indicated treatment: therapeutic diphenylcyclopropenone sensitization with weekly scalp DPC.

Sample: whole blood, taken in connection with sensitization to the hapten diphenylcyclopropenone (DPC). V gene TRBV6-6 combines with J gene TRBJ1-6, with 10 nucleotides matching TRBD1. The receptor was isolated from a woman younger than 35 with alopecia areata. Some clones in this sample may be carry-over from other donors' samples. For the CDR3, the DNA is TGTGCCAGCAGTACTAAGACAGGGGGCGGGTCACCCCTCCACTTT. Its protein product is CASSTKTGGGSPLHF.